This note documents a single TCR beta chain sequence. Participants were placed into cohorts based on the clinical history they reported. Libraries were prepared by immunoSEQ multiplex PCR; TCRdb keeps only in-frame clonotypes and omits some of them. The repertoire consists of a few hundred thousand clones, with around 90% occurring once and the leading ten covering approximately 4%. The source of the sample is a study of blood T cell repertoires in COVID-19. The sequence was collected from a woman aged 18 to 35 with acute COVID-19. The sequenced sample consisted of PBMCs or T cells enriched from blood (not recorded which).

This CDR3 is CASRTGQGNSPLHF. The CDR3 nucleotides are TGTGCCAGCCGAACGGGACAGGGCAATTCACCCCTCCACTTT. This sequence joins TRBV28 and TRBJ1-6, with 9 bases aligning to TRBD1. V lost 8 bases, J lost 7 bases, and 6 bases stayed unmatched. The CDR3 runs 14 residues. Germline values: CDR1 MDHEN, CDR2 SYDVKM.